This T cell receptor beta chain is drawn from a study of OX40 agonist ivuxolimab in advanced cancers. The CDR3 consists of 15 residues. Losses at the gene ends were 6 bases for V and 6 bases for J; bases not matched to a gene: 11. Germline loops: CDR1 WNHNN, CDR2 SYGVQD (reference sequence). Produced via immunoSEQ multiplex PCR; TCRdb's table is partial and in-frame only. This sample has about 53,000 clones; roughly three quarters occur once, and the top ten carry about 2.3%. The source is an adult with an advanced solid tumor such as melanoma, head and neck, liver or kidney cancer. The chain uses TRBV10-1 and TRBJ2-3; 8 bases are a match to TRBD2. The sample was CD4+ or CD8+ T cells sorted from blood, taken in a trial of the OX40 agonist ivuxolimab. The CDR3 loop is CASSGGYSGGDTQYF. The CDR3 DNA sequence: TGCGCCAGCAGCGGAGGGTACAGCGGGGGCGATACGCAGTATTTT.